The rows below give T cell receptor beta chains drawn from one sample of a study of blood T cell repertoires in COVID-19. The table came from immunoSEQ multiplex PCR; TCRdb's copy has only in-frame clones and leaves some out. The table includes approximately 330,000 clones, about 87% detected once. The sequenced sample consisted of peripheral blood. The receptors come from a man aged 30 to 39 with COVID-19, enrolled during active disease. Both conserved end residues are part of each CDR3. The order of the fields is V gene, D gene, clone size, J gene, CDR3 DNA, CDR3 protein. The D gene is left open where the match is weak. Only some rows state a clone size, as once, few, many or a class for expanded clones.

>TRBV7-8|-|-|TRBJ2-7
TGTGCCAGCAGCCTCATGGGCGGGGACGTCTACGAGCAGTACTTC
CASSLMGGDVYEQYF
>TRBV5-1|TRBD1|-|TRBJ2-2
TGCGCCAGCAGCTTTGACAGGGAAAACACCGGGGAGCTGTTTTTT
CASSFDRENTGELFF
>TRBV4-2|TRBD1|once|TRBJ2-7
TGTGCCAGCAGCCAGGGACAGCCCTCCTACGAGCAGTACTTC
CASSQGQPSYEQYF
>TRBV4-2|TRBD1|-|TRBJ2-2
TGTGCCAGCAGCCAATTGACAGGGGGGAACACCGGGGAGCTGTTTTTT
CASSQLTGGNTGELFF
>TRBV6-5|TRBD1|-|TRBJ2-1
TGTGCCAGCAGTTCCGACAGGGTGGATGAGCAGTTCTTC
CASSSDRVDEQFF
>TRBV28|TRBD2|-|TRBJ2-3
TGTGCCAGCAGGCGCGGGACTAGCGGGGACACAGATACGCAGTATTTT
CASRRGTSGDTDTQYF
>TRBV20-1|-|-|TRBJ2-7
TGCAGTGCTAGTCTCGGTAACGAGCAGTACTTC
CSASLGNEQYF
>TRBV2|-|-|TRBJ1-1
TGTGCCAGCATCCTTAGCGCGGGGACTGAAGCTTTCTTT
CASILSAGTEAFF
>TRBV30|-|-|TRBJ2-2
TGTGCCTCCTTCGGTAGGGGGACCTACACCGGGGAGCTGTTTTTT
CASFGRGTYTGELFF
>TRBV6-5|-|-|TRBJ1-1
TGTGCCAGTGACGGGGATTCCACTGAAGCTTTCTTT
CASDGDSTEAFF
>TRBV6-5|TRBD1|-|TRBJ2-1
TGTGCCAGCAGGCGAGGGGGCCGTTCCAATGAGCAGTTCTTC
CASRRGGRSNEQFF
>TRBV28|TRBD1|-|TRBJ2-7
TGTGCCAGCAGTTCTTTTTGGACAGGTCCCTACGAGCAGTACTTC
CASSSFWTGPYEQYF
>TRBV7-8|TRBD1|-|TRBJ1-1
TGTGCCAGCAGCTCGGCACAGGGGGCGACTGAAGCTTTCTTT
CASSSAQGATEAFF
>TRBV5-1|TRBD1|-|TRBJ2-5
TGCGCCAGCAGGTCCTGGGGACAGCAAGAGACCCAGTACTTC
CASRSWGQQETQYF
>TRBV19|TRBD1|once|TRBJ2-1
TGTGCCAGTAGGAAAACAACCGGGACAGGGGGCGCGTATGAGCAGTTCTTC
CASRKTTGTGGAYEQFF
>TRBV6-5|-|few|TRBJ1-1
TGTGCCAGCAGTTATCAGGGCGAAGCTTTCTTT
CASSYQGEAFF
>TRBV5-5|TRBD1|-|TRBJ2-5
TGTGCCAGCAGCCTCCGGGACAGGAGGGAGACCCAGTACTTC
CASSLRDRRETQYF
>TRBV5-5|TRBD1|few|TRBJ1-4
TGTGCCAGCAGCCCCCAAGGTGGGACAGCGAATGAAAAACTGTTTTTT
CASSPQGGTANEKLFF
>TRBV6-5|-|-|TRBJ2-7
TGTGCCAGCACCAGCGGGTTCCCCTACGAGCAGTACTTC
CASTSGFPYEQYF
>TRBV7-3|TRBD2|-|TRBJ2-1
TGTGCCAGCAGCTTAACGGGTAGCGGGACTGAGCAGTTCTTC
CASSLTGSGTEQFF
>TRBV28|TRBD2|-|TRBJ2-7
TGTGCCAGCAGTTTCGCCGCGGGGGGGTCGGGGTACGAGCAGTACTTC
CASSFAAGGSGYEQYF
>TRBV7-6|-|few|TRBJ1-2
TGTGCCAGCAGCTTAGAACAGGGAAACTATGGGGGTGGCTACACCTTC
CASSLEQGNYGGGYTF
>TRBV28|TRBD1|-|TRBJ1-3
TGTGCCAGCAGTTTTCAGGGGGCGATCGGAAACACCATATATTTT
CASSFQGAIGNTIYF
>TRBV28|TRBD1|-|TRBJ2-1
TGTGCCAGCCAAATAGAACAGGGGTGGGCTGAGCAGTTCTTC
CASQIEQGWAEQFF
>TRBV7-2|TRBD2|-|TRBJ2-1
TGTGCCAGCAGCCCCCGTAGCGGGGATGAGCAGTTCTTC
CASSPRSGDEQFF
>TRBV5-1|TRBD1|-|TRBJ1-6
TGCGCCAGCAGCTTGGGACAGGGGGCCCTCCACTTT
CASSLGQGALHF
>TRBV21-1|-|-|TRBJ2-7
TGTGCCAGCAGCAAATGCGCCGAGCAGTACTTC
CASSKCAEQYF
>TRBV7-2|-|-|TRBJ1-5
TGTGCCAGCAGCTTAGAACGGGAACAGCCCCAGCATTTT
CASSLEREQPQHF
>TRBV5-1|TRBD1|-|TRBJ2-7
TGCGCCAGCAGCTTGGCCGGGACAGGGTACTACGAGCAGTACTTC
CASSLAGTGYYEQYF